Below, 28 T cell receptor beta chains from the same sample are listed, as sequenced in a study of blood T cell repertoires in COVID-19. Some clones are missing from TCRdb's copy, which holds only in-frame ones; the method was immunoSEQ multiplex PCR. The sample yields approximately 380,000 clones, about 88% seen once. Input material: PBMCs or T cells enriched from blood (not recorded which). The receptors derive from a woman between 18 and 29 years old who had recovered from COVID-19.

V is TRBV9 and J is TRBJ1-6; D perhaps matches TRBD1 (6 bases). The V end was cut by 4 bases, the J end by 4 bases, with 18 bases between. Per the germline V gene, CDR1 is SGDLS and CDR2 is YYNGEE. The CDR3 sequence is 17 residues long. CDR3 loop: CASSPAGTTGYNSPLHF. CDR3 nucleotide sequence: TGTGCCAGCAGCCCAGCCGGGACAACGGGATATAATTCACCCCTCCACTTT.

CDR3 in amino acids: CAIRRVSGANVLTF. The DNA of the CDR3 is TGTGCCATCCGTCGGGTGTCTGGGGCCAACGTCCTGACTTTC. The chain employs TRBV28 and TRBJ2-6; no firm D call. This CDR3 spans 14 amino acids. Germline values: CDR1 MDHEN, CDR2 SYDVKM. V lost 10 bases and J lost 1, with 11 bases in between.

The gene calls are TRBV19 and TRBJ1-2; D remains ambiguous. V was pared by 3 bases and J by 5 bases, with 7 bases between. This CDR3 spans 12 amino acids. CDR1 LNHDA and CDR2 SQIVND come from the germline V gene (reference sequence). CDR3 residues: CASSMSAYGYTF. In DNA, the CDR3 is TGTGCCAGTAGTATGTCAGCGTATGGCTACACCTTC.

The chain combines TRBV5-6 with TRBJ1-6; 9 bases align to TRBD1. This CDR3 spans 16 amino acids. CDR1 SGHDT and CDR2 YYEEEE come from the germline V gene. The junction had 3 bases not matched to a gene; V was cut back by 4 bases and J by 1 base. CDR3 DNA: TGTGCCAGCAGCGCGGACAGGGGATCCTATAATTCACCCCTCCACTTT. Translated: CASSADRGSYNSPLHF.

This chain connects TRBV10-3 to TRBJ2-7; 10 nucleotides align to TRBD1. The CDR3 totals 14 residues. Germline-derived CDR1 and CDR2 are ENHRY and SYGVKD. Trimming cost V 10 bases and J 3 bases; bases outside gene matches: 9. This CDR3 is CASESGTGDYEQYF. CDR3 in DNA: TGTGCCAGCGAATCCGGGACAGGGGACTACGAGCAGTACTTC.

The chain employs TRBV19 and TRBJ2-3, with 9 bases aligning to TRBD2. From germline, CDR1 is LNHDA and CDR2 SQIVND (reference sequence). V was clipped by 6 bases and J by 5 bases; unmatched bases: 6. This CDR3 has 14 residues. CDR3 coding DNA: TGTGCCAGTAGAAGAAGCGGGGGGCAAGATACGCAGTATTTT. This encodes CASRRSGGQDTQYF.

The genes are TRBV3-1 (or the pseudogene TRBV3-2) and TRBJ2-5; a possible D gene is TRBD2 (6 bases). CDR3 length: 16 residues. V was shortened by 1 base and J by 3 bases, with 15 bases between the two germline ends. The germline gives CDR1 LGHDT, CDR2 YNNKEL (reference sequence). The CDR3 nucleotides are TGTGCCAGCAGCCAAGGGGTCGGGGGAGAGAAAGAGACCCAGTACTTC. It is translated as CASSQGVGGEKETQYF.

The chain uses TRBV5-4 and TRBJ2-1; TRBD2 aligns across 9 bases. Germline trimming cut 0 bases from V and 3 bases from J; bases unmatched to any gene: 1. Germline lookup yields CDR1 SGHNT and CDR2 YYREEE (reference sequence). The CDR3 is made up of 15 amino acids. For the CDR3, the DNA is TGTGCCAGCAGCTTGGTAGCGGGGGACTACAATGAGCAGTTCTTC. It encodes CASSLVAGDYNEQFF.

The chain employs TRBV7-9 and TRBJ2-7; TRBD2 agrees at 9 bases. The CDR3 has 15 amino acids. Trimming at V came to 1 base and at J to 5 bases, leaving 6 bases not matched to a gene. Germline CDR1 and CDR2: SEHNR and FQNEAQ (reference sequence). The CDR3 loop is CASSLGSGGFDEQYF. CDR3 bases: TGTGCCAGCAGCTTAGGTAGCGGGGGTTTCGACGAGCAGTACTTC.

The rearrangement joins TRBV30 to TRBJ2-3; a possible D gene is TRBD2 (7 bases). Trimming took off 4 bases at V and 4 bases at J, with 12 bases between the two ends. This CDR3 contains 13 residues. CDR1 and CDR2 from the germline V gene are GTSNPN and SVGIG (reference sequence). This CDR3 reads CAWNGGPADTQYF. CDR3 nucleotide sequence: TGTGCCTGGAACGGGGGGCCGGCAGATACGCAGTATTTT.

CDR3 loop: CASSPSDRIYYEQYF. CDR3 nucleotide sequence: TGTGCCAGCTCACCATCCGACAGGATTTACTACGAGCAGTACTTC. The rearrangement uses TRBV18 and TRBJ2-7, with a weak D call TRBD1 (6 bases). The V and J ends lost 2 bases and 3 bases respectively, with 14 bases between them. Germline lookup yields CDR1 KGHSH and CDR2 LQKENI. This CDR3 is built from 15 residues.

CDR3 loop: CASWELVSLTDTQYF. The CDR3 DNA sequence: TGTGCCAGCTGGGAACTAGTCAGCCTCACAGATACGCAGTATTTT. This rearrangement joins TRBV2 to TRBJ2-3, with D possibly TRBD2 on 5 matching bases. The germline V and J ends were trimmed by 8 bases and 2 bases, with 17 bases remaining between them. Germline lookup yields CDR1 SNHLY and CDR2 FYNNEI. The CDR3 consists of 15 residues. Together with reference TRBV2 and TRBJ2-3, the CDR3 gives the full variable domain: EPEVTQTPSHQVTQMGQEVILRCVPISNHLYFYWYRQILGQKVEFLVSFYNNEISEKSEIFDDQFSVERPDGSNFTLKIRSTKLEDSAMYFCASWELVSLTDTQYFGPGTRLTVL.

This sequence joins TRBV19 and TRBJ1-2, with 8 bases matching TRBD1. Trimming removed 3 bases from V and 8 bases from J; junction bases left unmatched: 11. Germline loops: CDR1 LNHDA, CDR2 SQIVND (reference sequence). CDR3 length: 15 amino acids. The CDR3 DNA follows: TGTGCCAGTAGTATCAACGGCAGGGGGCGTCAGGGCTACACCTTC. Amino acids: CASSINGRGRQGYTF.

V and J are TRBV6-5 and TRBJ1-2; a weak D match, TRBD1 (5 bases). The CDR3 sequence is 13 residues long. The germline CDR1 and CDR2 sequences are MNHEY and SVGAGI. V was shortened by 8 bases and J by 5 bases, with 15 bases between the two germline ends. As DNA, the CDR3 is TGTGCCAGCCACGTTGACAGTCTTTATGGCTACACCTTC. Its translation is CASHVDSLYGYTF.

The J gene is TRBJ1-1, the V gene TRBV6-5, with a possible D match to TRBD1 (5 bases). Deletions cut 7 bases from V and 8 bases from J, with 17 bases between. Germline values: CDR1 MNHEY, CDR2 SVGAGI. CDR3 length: 13 residues. In DNA form, the CDR3 reads TGTGCCAGCACCAAAACTGCGGACATAGAAGCTTTCTTT. Protein product: CASTKTADIEAFF.

The chain combines TRBV6-2 or TRBV6-3 with TRBJ2-1, with D possibly TRBD1 on 8 matching bases. Trimming cost V 3 bases and J 6 bases, with 21 bases left between them. From germline, CDR1 is MNHEY and CDR2 SVGEGT. The CDR3 consists of 17 residues. The CDR3 reads CASSYYRGGRMSNEQFF. The CDR3, as DNA: TGTGCCAGCAGTTATTACAGGGGGGGAAGAATGAGCAATGAGCAGTTCTTC.

This chain connects TRBV4-3 to TRBJ1-5; no clear D gene. The CDR3 has 14 residues. Germline loops: CDR1 LGHNA, CDR2 YSLEER. The V end was cut by 3 bases, the J end by 4 bases, with 10 bases between. The CDR3 spells CASSQGSSNQPQHF. The CDR3 DNA reads as TGCGCCAGCAGCCAGGGCAGTTCAAATCAGCCCCAGCATTTT.

The chain has TRBV30 and TRBJ2-7, with 7 positions matching TRBD1. The ends lost 3 bases at V and 1 base at J; junction bases unmatched: 3. CDR1 and CDR2 from the germline V gene are GTSNPN and SVGIG (reference sequence). The CDR3 covers 13 residues. The CDR3 DNA reads as TGTGCCTGGAGGGACAGGACATCCTACGAGCAGTACTTC. Translating gives CAWRDRTSYEQYF.

CDR3 nucleotide sequence: TGTGCCAGCAGTGCAATTGGGCACGAGCAGTACTTC. Residues: CASSAIGHEQYF. The chain uses TRBV12-3 or TRBV12-4 and TRBJ2-7; D gene uncertain. V lost 5 bases to trimming and J lost 5 bases, with 10 bases between them. The CDR3 is 12 amino acids.

The V call is TRBV7-2, the J call TRBJ2-7; 7 bases align to TRBD2. The CDR3 consists of 14 residues. Trimming took 2 bases from V and 2 from J; bases not matched to a gene: 3. Germline CDR1 SGHTA, CDR2 FQGNSA. CDR3 amino acids: CASSLLADAYEQYF. The CDR3 region has the DNA TGTGCCAGCAGCTTACTAGCGGATGCCTACGAGCAGTACTTC.

The chain has TRBV7-2 and TRBJ1-6, with TRBD1 matching 10 bases. V was clipped by 3 bases and J by 12 bases; unmatched bases: 5. The CDR3 is 14 amino acids. CDR1 is SGHTA and CDR2 is FQGNSA in the germline V gene. DNA of the CDR3: TGTGCCAGCAGCTTCGACAGGGGGCGAGGACCCCTCCACTTT. Protein product: CASSFDRGRGPLHF.

This sequence joins TRBV4-1 and TRBJ2-3; the D gene is possibly TRBD2 (7 bases). The CDR3 extends over 17 amino acids. Germline CDR1 MGHRA, CDR2 YSYEKL. Deletions cut 4 bases from V and 3 bases from J, with 20 bases between. DNA for the CDR3: TGCGCCAGCAGCCGACTACGATCGGGGGGCCGAACAGATACGCAGTATTTT. This translates into CASSRLRSGGRTDTQYF.

This clone was counted only a few times. The rearrangement links TRBV29-1 to TRBJ1-2; 7 positions match TRBD1. The CDR3 consists of 12 residues. Germline V gene lookup returns CDR1 SQVTM and CDR2 ANQGSEA. Unmatched junction bases numbered 5, after V lost 7 bases and J lost 3 bases. The CDR3 protein is CSDRDSYYGYTF. The CDR3, as DNA: TGCAGCGATAGGGACAGCTACTATGGCTACACCTTC.

This clone has only one observation. The rearrangement joins TRBV18 to TRBJ1-2, with 10 nucleotides matching TRBD1. The CDR3 extends over 15 amino acids. Germline V gives CDR1 KGHSH, CDR2 LQKENI. After removal of 4 bases from V and 7 bases from J, the junction contained 9 bases not matched to a gene. The CDR3 region is CASSLAGTGESGYTF. The CDR3 bases are TGTGCCAGCTCACTCGCCGGGACAGGGGAAAGTGGCTACACCTTC.

The chain links TRBV5-6 to TRBJ2-2, with TRBD1 identical over 7 bases. Losses at the gene ends were 2 bases for V and 7 bases for J; bases not matched to a gene: 5. Germline V gives CDR1 SGHDT, CDR2 YYEEEE. The CDR3 length is 14 residues. The CDR3 DNA sequence: TGTGCCAGCAGCTTTGAGGGGGCAGGCGGGGAGCTGTTTTTT. This encodes CASSFEGAGGELFF.

This chain joins TRBV11-3 and TRBJ2-3; D is ambiguous. Trimming removed 5 bases from V and 2 bases from J, with 5 bases in between. Germline V lookup: CDR1 SGHNT, CDR2 YENEEA. CDR3 length: 12 residues. The CDR3 DNA is TGTGCCAGCAGCCTAAACACAGATACGCAGTATTTT. It codes for CASSLNTDTQYF.

The chain recombines TRBV19 with TRBJ1-2; D not certain. The CDR3 totals 15 residues. The V and J ends lost 6 bases and 4 bases respectively, with 18 bases between them. The germline gives CDR1 LNHDA, CDR2 SQIVND (reference sequence). The chain's CDR3 is CASSPAAGKGYGYTF. CDR3 DNA sequence: TGTGCCAGTAGCCCCGCGGCGGGGAAAGGCTATGGCTACACCTTC.

The DNA of the CDR3 is TGTGCCAGCAGTTACAGTCAGGAAATCTACGAGCAGTACTTC. Amino acid sequence: CASSYSQEIYEQYF. The V gene is TRBV6-2 or TRBV6-3, the J gene TRBJ2-7; D gene uncertain. CDR3 length equals 14 residues. Germline V CDR1 and CDR2: MNHEY, SVGEGT. Trimming took off 2 bases at V and 3 bases at J, with 11 bases between the two ends.